The clone carrying this T cell receptor beta chain was recorded a few times. Its antigen remains unknown. This entry is derived from a study of cytomegalovirus exposure and HLA in healthy donors. Trimming removed 4 bases at V and 5 bases at J, with 14 bases between. From germline, CDR1 is SEHNR and CDR2 FQNEAQ (reference sequence). The CDR3 extends over 14 amino acids. Both 60 Vbeta primers and 13 Jbeta primers went into the PCR. Generated by immunoSEQ multiplex PCR, the TCRdb table keeps only in-frame clones and is missing some. The data contain about 200,000 clones, around 80% of them singletons. Overall study results and limits: The study labeled more than 150 TCR beta chains cytomegalovirus-associated.

The receptor was isolated from a man younger than 45 in good health and CMV-seronegative. The sequenced material came from PBMCs. The chain has TRBV7-9 and TRBJ2-5, with D maybe TRBD2 (6 bases). The CDR3 spells CASSSWAGTETQYF. In DNA, the CDR3 is TGTGCCAGCAGCTCATGGGCAGGGACTGAGACCCAGTACTTC.